The 5 T cell receptor beta chains listed next were all sequenced from one sample in a study of T cell responses to AZD1222 COVID-19 vaccine. Method: immunoSEQ multiplex PCR; TCRdb's copy keeps in-frame clones and lacks some. The repertoire holds approximately 150,000 clones, with around 90% as singletons. The material was peripheral blood, obtained on day 0 of AZD1222 vaccination. Receptors were obtained from an adult in good health.

The chain recombines TRBV7-2 with TRBJ1-4, with D possibly being TRBD1 (5 bases). The germline CDR1 and CDR2 sequences are SGHTA and FQGNSA. The CDR3 length is 14 residues. V was cut by 7 bases and J by 10 bases, with 19 bases left in between. CDR3 amino acids: CASTAQANGGKLFF. The CDR3 DNA reads TGTGCCAGCACCGCACAAGCCAACGGGGGAAAACTGTTTTTT.

This rearrangement joins TRBV6-5 to TRBJ1-6, with 7 bases identical to TRBD1. This CDR3 is built from 14 residues. Germline loops: CDR1 MNHEY, CDR2 SVGAGI. J gave up 6 bases and V 6 bases, and 5 bases lay outside the gene matches. The CDR3 loop is CASSAGQLNSPLHF. The CDR3 nucleotides are TGTGCCAGCAGCGCGGGACAGCTTAATTCACCCCTCCACTTT.

V is TRBV19 and J is TRBJ2-1, with 8 bases identical to TRBD1. The CDR3 has 16 amino acids. The ends lost 3 bases at V and 8 bases at J; junction bases unmatched: 12. Germline V gene sequence: CDR1 LNHDA, CDR2 SQIVND (reference sequence). This CDR3 is CASSIQTGTGLDEQFF. DNA for the CDR3: TGTGCCAGTAGTATCCAAACCGGGACAGGACTGGATGAGCAGTTCTTC.

This chain uses TRBV9 with TRBJ1-2; 9 bases map to TRBD1. J lost 1 base, V lost 1 base, and 2 bases had no gene match. The CDR3 loop spans 15 amino acids. Germline assignment: CDR1 SGDLS and CDR2 YYNGEE. In DNA, the CDR3 is TGTGCCAGCAGCGTAACGGACAGGGGTAACTATGGCTACACCTTC. This translates into CASSVTDRGNYGYTF.

V is TRBV3-1 (or the pseudogene TRBV3-2) and J is TRBJ1-6; 9 bases align to TRBD1. The CDR3 spans 14 residues. Trimming removed 4 bases from V and 8 bases from J; junction bases left unmatched: 3. Germline V gene lookup returns CDR1 LGHDT and CDR2 YNNKEL (reference sequence). In DNA form, the CDR3 reads TGTGCCAGCAGCCTGGGACAGGGAGATTCACCCCTCCACTTT. This translates into CASSLGQGDSPLHF.